These 28 T cell receptor beta chains were sequenced from one sample in a study of Graves' ophthalmopathy and Graves' hyperthyroidism. Amplification from RNA transcripts yielded the TCR beta CDR3 regions. HTBI primers served in a first-round RT-PCR, which a second-round multiplex PCR followed. TCRdb passed the multiplex PCR reads through MiXCR, listing each CDR3 protein once. The sample lists some 410,000 distinct CDR3 sequences, about 21% occurring once. The specimen was peripheral blood. The receptors shown here come from a woman younger than 35 with stable Graves' hyperthyroidism.

The chain is built from TRBV7-2 and TRBJ2-5, with a possible D match to TRBD1 (6 bases). Germline CDR1 reads SGHTA; CDR2 reads FQGNSA. Trimming shortened V by 3 bases and J by 2 bases, and 13 bases separated the two germline ends. The CDR3 has 15 amino acids. CDR3: CASSFPPQGQETQYF. CDR3 DNA: TGTGCCAGCAGCTTTCCACCACAGGGACAAGAGACCCAGTACTTC.

This clonotype was seen many times. The rearrangement links TRBV6-1 to TRBJ2-4; D remains ambiguous. Germline assignment: CDR1 MNHNS and CDR2 SASEGT. The CDR3 is 14 residues long. The V and J ends lost 9 bases and 0 bases respectively, with 12 bases between them. This CDR3 is CASWRGLAKNIQYF. The CDR3 nucleotides read TGTGCCAGTTGGAGAGGTTTAGCCAAAAACATTCAGTACTTC.

At least ten counts were recorded for this clonotype. The chain uses TRBV11-2 and TRBJ2-7; D gene ambiguous. Per the germline V gene, CDR1 is SGHAT and CDR2 is FQNNGV. With 1 base removed from V and 2 bases from J, the gap between germline ends came to 9 bases. The CDR3 extends over 14 amino acids. This CDR3 is CASSLGARTYEQYF. The DNA of the CDR3 is TGTGCCAGCAGCTTAGGGGCCAGAACCTACGAGCAGTACTTC.

This sequence joins TRBV10-2 and TRBJ2-5; 7 nucleotides agree with TRBD2. The V gene's germline CDR1 is WSHSY and CDR2 SAAADI. This CDR3 is built from 18 residues. V dropped 1 base and J dropped 4; count of bases not matched to a gene: 15. The DNA of the CDR3 is TGCGCCAGCAGTGAGTACAAAAGGGACTACCTTCGGGGAGAGACCCAGTACTTC. Amino acids: CASSEYKRDYLRGETQYF.

This clonotype occurred many times. This chain uses TRBV7-4 with TRBJ1-1, with D hard to call. The CDR3 has 15 residues. Trimming pared 1 base from V and 1 base from J, leaving 10 bases between. Germline V gene sequence: CDR1 SGHVT, CDR2 SQSDAQ. The CDR3 region has the DNA TGTGCCAGCAGCTTAGATCCGCGTCCGAACACTGAAGCTTTCTTT. Encoded protein: CASSLDPRPNTEAFF.

This clonotype has just a few counts. One end of the junction varies from germline; a read error may be responsible. This chain links TRBV28 with TRBJ2-1, with TRBD1 matching over 9 bases. The V gene's germline CDR1 is MDHEN and CDR2 SYDVKM. This CDR3 has 14 residues. The CDR3 region is CASSLRGQGNEKFF. CDR3 nucleotide sequence: TGTGCCAGCAGTTTAAGAGGACAGGGGAATGAGAAGTTCTTC.

This clonotype showed up many times. The chain carries TRBV5-1 and TRBJ1-2, with 7 bases lining up with TRBD1. This CDR3 region has 18 residues. Germline CDR1 is SGHRS and CDR2 is YFSETQ. Unmatched junction bases numbered 18, after V lost 1 base and J lost 6 bases. This chain's CDR3 is CASSLWRSRQGGFHGYTF. The DNA for the CDR3 is TGCGCCAGCAGCTTGTGGAGATCAAGACAGGGCGGTTTTCATGGCTACACCTTC. Based on the CDR3 plus reference TRBV5-1 and TRBJ1-2, the full variable domain is KAGVTQTPRYLIKTRGQQVTLSCSPISGHRSVSWYQQTPGQGLQFLFEYFSETQRNKGNFPGRFSGRQFSNSRSEMNVSTLELGDSALYLCASSLWRSRQGGFHGYTFGSGTRLTVV.

This clonotype has ten or more counts. This sequence joins TRBV14 and TRBJ2-2, with D possibly matching TRBD2 (5 bases). This CDR3 is built from 16 residues. Germline values: CDR1 SGHDN, CDR2 FVKESK. V lost 4 bases to trimming and J lost 6 bases, with 18 bases between them. CDR3 protein: CASSLRGRSKSGELFF. The CDR3 coding sequence is TGTGCCAGCAGCCTACGGGGAAGGTCAAAATCCGGGGAGCTGTTTTTT.

The table lists this clonotype with a few counts. The chain carries TRBV11-3 and TRBJ2-3; D is perhaps TRBD2 (5 bases). V lost 5 bases and J 1 base, leaving 10 bases between the germline ends. This CDR3 is 14 amino acids long. Germline V lookup: CDR1 SGHNT, CDR2 YENEEA. The CDR3 sequence is CASSLLARTDTQYF. The CDR3 nucleotides are TGTGCCAGCAGCCTGCTAGCTCGCACAGATACGCAGTATTTT.

This clonotype was seen repeatedly, ten times or more. J is TRBJ2-2 and V is TRBV6-2 or TRBV6-3; 7 positions match TRBD1. The V segment lost 0 bases and the J segment 3 bases; nucleotides outside the gene matches: 16. The CDR3 runs 20 residues. Germline CDR1 is MNHEY and CDR2 is SVGEGT. Written as DNA, the CDR3 is TGTGCCAGCAGTTACTCGCCTGATACGTTAGGGGGCTGGTACACCGGGGAGCTGTTTTTT. Amino acids: CASSYSPDTLGGWYTGELFF.

There are many counts of this clonotype. V usage is TRBV28 and J usage is TRBJ2-5, with D perhaps TRBD1 (5 bases). With 1 base removed from V and 5 bases from J, the gap between germline ends came to 23 bases. This CDR3 has 18 residues. CDR1 and CDR2 (germline): MDHEN, SYDVKM. In nucleotides, the CDR3 is TGTGCCAGCAGTTTATTTCCATGGGCGGCAGGGATAGGGGAGACCCAGTACTTC. This translates into CASSLFPWAAGIGETQYF. Complete variable domain (other parts from reference TRBV28 and TRBJ2-5): DVKVTQSSRYLVKRTGEKVFLECVQDMDHENMFWYRQDPGLGLRLIYFSYDVKMKEKGDIPEGYSVSREKKERFSLILESASTNQTSMYLCASSLFPWAAGIGETQYFGPGTRLLVL.

This chain uses TRBV12-3 or TRBV12-4 with TRBJ1-5; a possible D gene is TRBD1 (5 bases). There are 15 residues in the CDR3. V dropped 5 bases and J dropped 6 bases, with 17 bases sitting between them. The CDR3 sequence: CASSTWTRRPQPQHF. The DNA of the CDR3 is TGTGCCAGCAGTACCTGGACAAGACGTCCTCAGCCCCAGCATTTT.

The sample holds many counts of this clonotype. V and J are TRBV20-1 and TRBJ1-2; no firm D call. This CDR3 is built from 13 residues. CDR1 is DFQATT and CDR2 is SNEGSKA in the germline V gene (reference sequence). V shed 0 bases and J shed 2 bases, with 7 bases lying between them. The CDR3 coding sequence is TGCAGTGCTAGAGATCGATCCAACTATGGCTACACCTTC. Protein product: CSARDRSNYGYTF.

The chain joins TRBV5-1 to TRBJ1-2; possibly TRBD1 for D (5 bases). The CDR3 sequence is 14 residues long. Trimming stripped 3 bases from V and 4 bases from J, with 13 bases between. Per germline, CDR1 SGHRS and CDR2 YFSETQ. CDR3 protein: CASSWGTDGYGYTF. The CDR3 DNA follows: TGCGCCAGCAGCTGGGGGACGGACGGCTATGGCTACACCTTC.

The chain combines TRBV6-1 with TRBJ1-2; no clear D gene. CDR3 length equals 16 residues. The V and J ends lost 0 bases and 0 bases respectively, with 11 bases between them. The germline CDR1 and CDR2 sequences are MNHNS and SASEGT. CDR3 loop: CASSEAVGEANYGYTF. In DNA form, the CDR3 reads TGTGCCAGCAGTGAAGCAGTTGGGGAAGCTAACTATGGCTACACCTTC.

This chain uses TRBV4-1 with TRBJ2-4; D remains unclear. CDR1 and CDR2 (germline): MGHRA, YSYEKL. V gave up 0 bases and J gave up 6 bases, with 6 bases separating them. This CDR3 contains 13 residues. The CDR3: CASSQELRNIQYF. In DNA, the CDR3 is TGCGCCAGCAGCCAAGAACTTAGAAACATTCAGTACTTC.

This clonotype was observed a handful of times. This chain links TRBV7-2 with TRBJ2-5; 7 bases align to TRBD1. The CDR3 totals 15 residues. V shed 2 bases and J 4 bases; nucleotides not matched to a gene: 7. The germline V gene has CDR1 SGHTA and CDR2 FQGNSA. CDR3 protein: CASSLRQGEGETQYF. The CDR3 DNA reads as TGTGCCAGCAGCTTAAGACAGGGTGAGGGAGAGACCCAGTACTTC.

This clonotype was found many times. This chain uses TRBV6-5 with TRBJ2-7; possible D gene TRBD1, 5 bases. This CDR3 spans 13 amino acids. Germline assignment: CDR1 MNHEY and CDR2 SVGAGI. Trimming took off 6 bases at V and 6 bases at J, with 15 bases between the two ends. The CDR3 is CASSSGLTGEQYF. In DNA, the CDR3 is TGTGCCAGCAGCTCAGGGTTAACGGGCGAGCAGTACTTC.

V gene TRBV6-5 combines with J gene TRBJ1-2; a weak D match, TRBD1 (6 bases). Trimming pared 4 bases from V and 5 bases from J, leaving 11 bases between. This CDR3 region has 13 residues. Germline values: CDR1 MNHEY, CDR2 SVGAGI. The CDR3 is CASSSGTSYGYTF. CDR3 sequence (DNA): TGTGCCAGCAGTTCAGGGACATCTTATGGCTACACCTTC.

The chain carries TRBV5-1 and TRBJ1-1; perhaps TRBD1 as D (5 bases). The germline gives CDR1 SGHRS, CDR2 YFSETQ. The CDR3 is made up of 13 amino acids. V was trimmed by 3 bases and J by 2 bases, leaving 8 bases between them. In nucleotides, the CDR3 is TGCGCCAGCAGCTGGGACGGCAACACTGAAGCTTTCTTT. Translated: CASSWDGNTEAFF.

This clonotype was counted many times. V and J are TRBV30 and TRBJ1-1; 7 nucleotides agree with TRBD1. Trimming at V came to 4 bases and at J to 1 base, leaving 9 bases not matched to a gene. The germline V gene encodes CDR1 GTSNPN and CDR2 SVGIG (reference sequence). The CDR3 is 15 amino acids. The CDR3, as DNA: TGTGCCTGGATCCCAAAGACAGGGCAGAACACTGAAGCTTTCTTT. This encodes CAWIPKTGQNTEAFF.

This clonotype was picked up many times. V gene TRBV11-2 combines with J gene TRBJ1-1; 9 bases are shared with TRBD1. This CDR3 has 15 residues. Trimming cost V 4 bases and J 1 base; bases outside gene matches: 4. Per germline, CDR1 SGHAT and CDR2 FQNNGV. The CDR3 reads CASSYSQGANTEAFF. CDR3 nucleotides: TGTGCCAGCAGCTACTCACAGGGGGCGAACACTGAAGCTTTCTTT.

The chain carries TRBV20-1 and TRBJ1-5; D perhaps matches TRBD1 (5 bases). Per germline, CDR1 DFQATT and CDR2 SNEGSKA (reference sequence). There are 14 residues in the CDR3. V lost 6 bases and J lost 5, with 17 bases in between. The CDR3 nucleotides are TGCAGTGCCCCCTGGCAGGGCCAAGATCAGCCCCAGCATTTT. Encoded protein: CSAPWQGQDQPQHF.

This clonotype was picked up many times. The V and J genes are TRBV29-1 and TRBJ1-1; 10 bases are a match to TRBD1. J lost 4 bases, V lost 6 bases, and 8 bases had no gene match. Germline V gene sequence: CDR1 SQVTM, CDR2 ANQGSEA. The CDR3 totals 14 residues. The CDR3 sequence is CSVLTGGSVTEAFF. Here the CDR3 DNA reads TGCAGCGTCCTGACAGGGGGCTCTGTCACTGAAGCTTTCTTT.

V and J are TRBV6-2 or TRBV6-3 and TRBJ1-5, with D uncertain. V was cut by 4 bases and J by 7 bases, with 11 bases left in between. Germline CDR1 is MNHEY and CDR2 is SVGEGT. The CDR3 totals 13 residues. The CDR3 is CASSLVEGQPQHF. The CDR3 DNA reads TGTGCCAGCAGTTTAGTAGAGGGACAGCCCCAGCATTTT.

The chain employs TRBV30 and TRBJ2-7, with 7 nucleotides matching TRBD1. The CDR3 runs to 14 residues. Trimming cost V 2 bases and J 1 base; bases outside gene matches: 5. The V gene's germline CDR1 is GTSNPN and CDR2 SVGIG (reference sequence). DNA for the CDR3: TGTGCCTGGAGTAAGACAGGGCCATCCTACGAGCAGTACTTC. Translating it yields CAWSKTGPSYEQYF.

This clonotype was counted many times. This CDR3 is CASSTDSLSGNTIYF. CDR3 DNA: TGTGCCAGCAGTACGGACAGCCTCTCTGGAAACACCATATATTTT. The chain carries TRBV12-3 or TRBV12-4 and TRBJ1-3; possibly TRBD1 for D (6 bases). The V end was cut by 5 bases, the J end by 0 bases, with 11 bases between. This CDR3 contains 15 residues.

This clonotype was recorded many times. The chain uses TRBV20-1 and TRBJ2-7; D could derive from TRBD1 or TRBD2 (5 bases each). The CDR3 runs 13 residues. The germline V gene has CDR1 DFQATT and CDR2 SNEGSKA (reference sequence). The V and J ends lost 4 bases and 2 bases respectively, with 12 bases between them. DNA of the CDR3: TGCAGTGCTAATGGGGACGGTGCCTACGAGCAGTACTTC. It codes for CSANGDGAYEQYF.